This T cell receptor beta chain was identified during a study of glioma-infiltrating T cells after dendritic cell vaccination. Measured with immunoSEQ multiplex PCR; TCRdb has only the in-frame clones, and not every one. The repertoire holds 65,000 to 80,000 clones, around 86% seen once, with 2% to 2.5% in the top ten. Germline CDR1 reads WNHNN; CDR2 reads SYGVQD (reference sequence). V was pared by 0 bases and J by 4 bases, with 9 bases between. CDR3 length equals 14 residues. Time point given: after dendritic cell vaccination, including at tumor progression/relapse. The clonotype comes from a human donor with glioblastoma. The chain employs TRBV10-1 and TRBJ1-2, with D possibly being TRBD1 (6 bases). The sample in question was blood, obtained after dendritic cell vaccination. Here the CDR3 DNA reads TGCGCCAGCAGTGAGTCGCGGACAGCCTATGGCTACACCTTC. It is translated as CASSESRTAYGYTF.